One and the same sample provided the 21 T cell receptor beta chains below, sequenced in a study of CD8+CD57+ T cells in acquired aplastic anemia. Using genomic DNA as the template, TCR beta VDJ and CDR3 profiling was carried out. TCRdb re-derived calls from the reads in MiXCR, one entry per CDR3 protein. Of 200,000 or so distinct CDR3 sequences listed, around 65% are singletons. Sequencing was done on a sample of sorted CD4+, CD8+, or CD8+CD57+ T cells (not recorded which) from PBMCs. The receptors derive from a human donor with severe aplastic anemia or a healthy control (not recorded which).

This chain links TRBV7-8 with TRBJ2-2, with D possibly being TRBD1 (6 bases). Between the trimmed V and J ends, which lost 5 bases and 4 bases, there was a span of 11 bases. There are 14 residues in the CDR3. Germline V gives CDR1 SGHVS, CDR2 FQNEAQ. CDR3 amino acids: CASSIGTTTGELFF. For the CDR3, the DNA is TGTGCCAGCAGCATCGGGACAACCACCGGGGAGCTGTTTTTT.

This clonotype has only one observation. The chain is built from TRBV7-9 and TRBJ2-3, with D uncertain. The CDR3 extends over 13 amino acids. The germline V and J ends were trimmed by 5 bases and 2 bases, with 8 bases remaining between them. Germline-derived CDR1 and CDR2 are SEHNR and FQNEAQ (reference sequence). CDR3 nucleotides: TGTGCCAGCAGCCCCCCGATCACAGATACGCAGTATTTT. It encodes CASSPPITDTQYF.

J is TRBJ2-7 and V is TRBV20-1, with D tentatively TRBD2 (5 bases). This CDR3 has 12 residues. V was trimmed by 3 bases and J by 5 bases, leaving 11 bases between them. CDR1 and CDR2 from the germline V gene are DFQATT and SNEGSKA (reference sequence). CDR3 sequence: CSASRVGDEQYF. For the CDR3, the DNA is TGCAGTGCTAGTCGCGTGGGAGACGAGCAGTACTTC.

The chain has TRBV10-3 and TRBJ1-2, with 7 bases that match TRBD1. The CDR3 loop spans 15 amino acids. Trimming at V came to 3 bases and at J to 14 bases, leaving 18 bases not matched to a gene. Germline V gene lookup returns CDR1 ENHRY and CDR2 SYGVKD. Here the CDR3 reads CAISENRGTVEQTTF. The CDR3 nucleotides are TGTGCCATCAGTGAAAACAGGGGCACGGTCGAACAAACTACCTTC.

Comments on this clonotype: As the CDR3 is not closed by the conserved phenylalanine or tryptophan, this likely results from a read error. The genes are TRBV9 and TRBJ1-1; D unresolved. Germline V CDR1 and CDR2: SGDLS, YYNGEE. Trimming took 3 bases from V and 1 from J, leaving 7 bases between them. There are 13 residues in the CDR3. This chain's CDR3 is CASSGWTNTEAFL. The CDR3 DNA follows: TGTGCCAGCAGCGGATGGACGAACACTGAAGCTTTCCTT.

This clonotype was counted between two and nine times. This rearrangement joins TRBV27 to TRBJ1-2, with 7 bases lining up with TRBD1. V shed 0 bases and J 8 bases; nucleotides not matched to a gene: 12. Germline V gives CDR1 MNHEY, CDR2 SMNVEV (reference sequence). The CDR3 has 16 amino acids. This CDR3 reads CASSLSYFDREEGYTF. The CDR3 DNA reads as TGTGCCAGCAGTTTATCGTATTTCGACAGGGAGGAGGGCTACACCTTC.

This clonotype has a count of ten or more. V usage is TRBV5-6 and J usage is TRBJ2-7, with D perhaps matching TRBD1 (5 bases). Between the trimmed V and J ends, which lost 7 bases and 2 bases, there was a span of 16 bases. The CDR3 extends over 14 amino acids. The germline V gene encodes CDR1 SGHDT and CDR2 YYEEEE. The CDR3 reads CASFDSGFAYEQYF. CDR3 sequence (DNA): TGTGCCAGCTTTGACTCAGGGTTTGCCTACGAGCAGTACTTC.

This clonotype was seen a single time. The chain uses TRBV20-1 and TRBJ2-7; 9 bases are shared with TRBD2. Germline V gene lookup returns CDR1 DFQATT and CDR2 SNEGSKA (reference sequence). The CDR3 extends over 15 amino acids. The J segment lost 6 bases and the V segment lost 8 bases, leaving 17 bases of the junction unmatched. The CDR3 region is CSPLTGAGGPREQYF. CDR3 coding DNA: TGCAGTCCACTAACCGGGGCGGGAGGGCCGCGCGAGCAGTACTTC.

J is TRBJ1-3 and V is TRBV10-3, with D hard to call. V lost 0 bases and J lost 4, with 10 bases in between. Germline V gene data show CDR1 as ENHRY and CDR2 as SYGVKD. This CDR3 has 15 amino acids. The CDR3 protein is CAISESADPGNTIYF. The CDR3 nucleotides read TGTGCCATCAGTGAGTCGGCTGACCCAGGAAACACCATATATTTT.

This clonotype was counted a single time. The rearrangement uses TRBV19 and TRBJ2-3; TRBD2 aligns across 7 bases. CDR1 and CDR2 from the germline V gene are LNHDA and SQIVND (reference sequence). The CDR3 runs 14 residues. With 0 bases clipped from V and 7 bases from J, the junction kept 4 bases outside the gene matches. CDR3 nucleotides: TGTGCCAGTAGTATAGACGGGAGGACCCATACGCAGTATTTT. Amino acids: CASSIDGRTHTQYF.

This clonotype occurred many times. The chain combines TRBV2 with TRBJ2-1, with D hard to call. The V end lost 6 bases, the J end lost 0 bases, and 12 bases lay between the germline ends. The germline V gene has CDR1 SNHLY and CDR2 FYNNEI. This CDR3 spans 15 amino acids. CDR3 bases: TGTGCCAGCAGCCCGCCCCCGAGCTCCTACAATGAGCAGTTCTTC. It codes for CASSPPPSSYNEQFF.

Note on this clonotype: The CDR3 does not close with the conserved phenylalanine or tryptophan, likely indicating a read error. The chain couples TRBV7-9 to TRBJ1-1; a weak D match, TRBD1 (6 bases). The V gene lost 11 bases and the J gene lost 4 bases, with 17 bases spanning the gap. CDR3 length: 13 residues. The germline CDR1 and CDR2 sequences are SEHNR and FQNEAQ (reference sequence). DNA for the CDR3: TGTGCCGAAACTCCCGGGGGCCTCACTGAAGCTTTCCTT. It is translated as CAETPGGLTEAFL.

The rearrangement uses TRBV7-2 and TRBJ1-6; weak D call: TRBD1 (6 bases). Germline V gives CDR1 SGHTA, CDR2 FQGNSA. V was clipped by 7 bases and J by 7 bases, with 20 bases between them. The CDR3 has 16 amino acids. The CDR3 region has the DNA TGTGCCAGCACCACATCGGGGGGGGCGATGAATTCACCCCTCCACTTT. Its translation is CASTTSGGAMNSPLHF.

The table lists this clonotype with many counts. Here the CDR3 reads CASSLDRASSGETQYF. The CDR3, as DNA: TGTGCCAGCAGCTTAGATCGCGCTAGCTCGGGGGAGACCCAGTACTTC. The chain has TRBV11-2 and TRBJ2-5, with D perhaps matching TRBD2 (5 bases). Germline values: CDR1 SGHAT, CDR2 FQNNGV. The CDR3 contains 16 residues. V shed 0 bases and J shed 5 bases, with 16 bases lying between them.

This chain joins TRBV9 and TRBJ1-6, with TRBD1 matching 7 bases. CDR1 is SGDLS, CDR2 YYNGEE, per germline. J was trimmed by 10 bases and V by 2 bases; bases with no gene match: 9. CDR3 size: 15 residues. The CDR3 here is CASSVPGGGRSPLHF. The CDR3 DNA reads TGTGCCAGCAGCGTGCCAGGGGGGGGGCGGTCACCCCTCCACTTT.

Many counts were recorded for this clonotype. This chain uses TRBV19 with TRBJ1-1, with D unresolved. Deletions cut 8 bases from V and 1 base from J, with 8 bases between. The CDR3 length is 12 residues. Germline V CDR1 and CDR2: LNHDA, SQIVND (reference sequence). The DNA of the CDR3 is TGTGCCAGTTCCCAAGGGAACACTGAAGCTTTCTTT. Encoded protein: CASSQGNTEAFF.

The chain combines TRBV12-3 or TRBV12-4 with TRBJ2-7; D may be TRBD1 (6 bases). V lost 6 bases and J 7 bases, leaving 10 bases between the germline ends. The CDR3 consists of 11 residues. CDR3 DNA sequence: TGTGCCAGCAGGACAGGTTCGGAGCAGTACTTC. Translated: CASRTGSEQYF.

The chain has TRBV5-1 and TRBJ1-6; a possible D gene is TRBD1 (5 bases). CDR3 size: 13 residues. The germline V gene has CDR1 SGHRS and CDR2 YFSETQ. CDR3 residues: CASRLGDGSPLHF. In DNA form, the CDR3 reads TGCGCGAGCCGGCTAGGGGACGGTTCACCCCTCCACTTT.

V usage is TRBV2 and J usage is TRBJ2-7; D possibly corresponds to TRBD2 (6 bases). V was pared by 0 bases and J by 6 bases, with 12 bases between. The length of the CDR3 is 14 residues. CDR1 and CDR2 from the germline V gene are SNHLY and FYNNEI. The CDR3 reads CASSEALGGSEQYF. The CDR3 region has the DNA TGTGCCAGCAGTGAAGCGCTTGGGGGGTCCGAGCAGTACTTC. Looking up the rest from reference TRBV2 and TRBJ2-7 gives the full variable domain: EPEVTQTPSHQVTQMGQEVILRCVPISNHLYFYWYRQILGQKVEFLVSFYNNEISEKSEIFDDQFSVERPDGSNFTLKIRSTKLEDSAMYFCASSEALGGSEQYFGPGTRLTVT.

V usage is TRBV29-1 and J usage is TRBJ1-1; TRBD1 aligns across 9 bases. This CDR3 contains 13 residues. CDR1 SQVTM and CDR2 ANQGSEA come from the germline V gene. V trimming: 4 bases; J trimming: 11 bases; junction bases outside the gene matches: 11. CDR3 sequence (DNA): TGCAGCGTTGTGGTCCCGGGACAGGGAACGGCTTTCTTT. It codes for CSVVVPGQGTAFF.

This rearrangement joins TRBV7-8 to TRBJ2-1; 8 bases are shared with TRBD2. Trimming cost V 4 bases and J 4 bases; bases outside gene matches: 9. This CDR3 contains 16 residues. Germline-derived CDR1 and CDR2 are SGHVS and FQNEAQ. The CDR3 protein is CASSYATSGTYNEQFF. Written as DNA, the CDR3 is TGTGCCAGCAGCTACGCTACTAGCGGTACTTACAATGAGCAGTTCTTC. Complete variable domain (other parts from reference TRBV7-8 and TRBJ2-1): GAGVSQSPRYKVAKRGQDVALRCDPISGHVSLFWYQQALGQGPEFLTYFQNEAQLDKSGLPSDRFFAERPEGSVSTLKIQRTQQEDSAVYLCASSYATSGTYNEQFFGPGTRLTVL.